What follows describes a single TCR beta chain. No antigen is known for it. This sample stems from a study of T cell responses to AZD1222 COVID-19 vaccine. Whole-study findings and limits: Spike-specific TCR breadth rose after two AZD1222 doses, and depth rose as well. Donors were chiefly white British, with a greater number of females, and clonal diversity was perhaps underestimated.

Profiled with immunoSEQ multiplex PCR; TCRdb holds only in-frame clones, not every one. There are under 130,000 clones in the sample; around 94% occur only once, and under 2.5% lies in the top ten. Trimming cost V 0 bases and J 10 bases, with 9 bases left between them. The CDR3 sequence is 12 residues long. CDR1 is LGHNA and CDR2 is YNFKEQ in the germline V gene. The starting material was peripheral blood, obtained on day 0 of AZD1222 vaccination. The chain couples TRBV4-2 to TRBJ1-1, with D possibly being TRBD1 (5 bases). This TCR was sampled from an adult in good health. CDR3 DNA sequence: TGTGCCAGCAGCCAAGAGGGGACTAGAGCTTTCTTT. Its protein product is CASSQEGTRAFF.